This T cell receptor (beta chain) came from a study of blood T cell repertoires in COVID-19 (dated by TCRdb to about 2020). In terms of the full investigation: Collaborator samples came from the United States, Italy and Spain and covered acute and convalescent phases of COVID-19. Subjects who had been exposed to COVID-19, were actively infected with it, or had recovered from it provided the deeply sampled blood TCRbeta repertoires that made up the dataset. Where HLA class I and class II types were available, the types were taken from metadata supplied by the sample provider, not from assay-based typing. Samples were obtained from the ongoing ImmuneRACE study (first 160 participants) and from some 1,300 subjects provided by 6 global collaborators. Nearly every sample came with metadata listing a de-identified subject ID, COVID-19 status, age in years and sex. The prospective study material was composed of cDNA or gDNA derived from T cells, B-cell-depleted T cells, or PBMCs. The repertoires were made available in a free public database intended to serve as a resource for research on the immune response to SARS-CoV-2.

Inclusive of the bounding cysteine and phenylalanine, the CDR3 is 15 residues long. This entry keeps only the CDR3 DNA: 45 bases, framed from base 1. V is pared back by 0 bases and J by 1 base, with 9 bases lying between the germline termini. The germline V gene specifies MNHEY as CDR1 and SVGAGI as CDR2. Collaborating institutions collected whole blood in K2EDTA tubes following their own protocols. For TCRbeta analysis, collaborators shipped samples as frozen whole blood, isolated PBMCs, or DNA extracted from either of those sample types. Results the study describes overall, beyond this receptor: Clinical and demographic metadata were provided uncurated, with the amount varying by source and participant.

TCRbeta CDR3 regions were amplified from genomic DNA by means of the immunoSEQ Assay, a bias-controlled multiplex PCR. The authors processed their data as follows. Within the assay, amplification of reference gene primers was used to estimate how many nucleated cells each sample contained. Sequence reads were collapsed and filtered to measure the absolute abundance of every unique TCRbeta CDR3 rearrangement. For each sample, productive Simpson clonality was calculated by taking the square root of Simpson's diversity index across productive rearrangements. TCRdb mirrors the immuneACCESS table, restricted to in-frame sequences. Some clones are absent from its copies; in checked studies, under half trace to an unresolved V gene, and the reason for the others is unknown. V and J calls and clone size are as listed in that table; D and trimming were resolved from the DNA. The sample table records about 150,000 clones; about 90% of these occur just once. Around 6.1% of the sample rests with the top ten.

Only one count was recorded for this clone. The antigen it binds to is not known. No quality values exist for individual bases; no much larger clone is one base distant. The chain is made from TRBV6-5 and TRBJ1-1; no confident D gene assignment can be made. The sequenced sample consisted of peripheral blood. The clonotype was recovered from an elderly man with acute or convalescent COVID-19. The CDR3 reads as follows: CASSYSNTKNTEAFF. The bases are TGTGCCAGCAGTTACTCGAATACAAAGAACACTGAAGCTTTCTTT.